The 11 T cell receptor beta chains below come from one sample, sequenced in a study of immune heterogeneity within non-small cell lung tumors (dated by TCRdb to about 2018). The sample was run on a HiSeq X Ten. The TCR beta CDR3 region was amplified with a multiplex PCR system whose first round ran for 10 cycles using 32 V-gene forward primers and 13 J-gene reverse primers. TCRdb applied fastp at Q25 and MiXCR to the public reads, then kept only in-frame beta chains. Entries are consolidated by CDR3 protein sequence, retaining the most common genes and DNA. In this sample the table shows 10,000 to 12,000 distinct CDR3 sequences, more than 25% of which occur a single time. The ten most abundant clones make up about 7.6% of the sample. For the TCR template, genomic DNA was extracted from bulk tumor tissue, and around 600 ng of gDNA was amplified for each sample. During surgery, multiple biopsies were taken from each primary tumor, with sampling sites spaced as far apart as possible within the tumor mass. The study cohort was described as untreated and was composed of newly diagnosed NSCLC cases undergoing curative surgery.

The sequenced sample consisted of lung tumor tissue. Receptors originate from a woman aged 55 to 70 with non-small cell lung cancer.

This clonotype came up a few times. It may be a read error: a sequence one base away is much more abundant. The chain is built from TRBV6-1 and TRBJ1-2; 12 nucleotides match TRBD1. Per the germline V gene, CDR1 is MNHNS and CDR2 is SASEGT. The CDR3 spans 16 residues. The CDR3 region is CAGSWGQGAKRDGYTF. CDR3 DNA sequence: TGTGCCGGCAGTTGGGGACAGGGGGCTAAAAGGGATGGCTACACCTTC.

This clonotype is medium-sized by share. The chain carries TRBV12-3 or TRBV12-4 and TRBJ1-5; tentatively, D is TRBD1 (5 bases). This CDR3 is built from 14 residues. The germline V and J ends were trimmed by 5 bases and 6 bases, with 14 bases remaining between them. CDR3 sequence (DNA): TGTGCCAGCAGTGACCGGGACCGTCCTCAGCCCCAGCATTTT. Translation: CASSDRDRPQPQHF.

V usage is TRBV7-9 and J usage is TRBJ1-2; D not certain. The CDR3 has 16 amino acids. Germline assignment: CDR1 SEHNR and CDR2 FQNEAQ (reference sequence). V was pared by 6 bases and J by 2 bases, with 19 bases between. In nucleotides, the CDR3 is TGTGCCAGCAGAATCGCTGGAAACAGCCAGAACTATGGCTACACCTTC. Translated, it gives CASRIAGNSQNYGYTF.

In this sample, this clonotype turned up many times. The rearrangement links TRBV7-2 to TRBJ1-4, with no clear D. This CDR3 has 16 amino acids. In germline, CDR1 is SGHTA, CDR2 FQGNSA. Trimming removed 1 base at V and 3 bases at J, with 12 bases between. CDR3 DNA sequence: TGTGCCAGCAGCTTAGGCACACGGTACCCTAATGAAAAACTGTTTTTT. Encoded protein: CASSLGTRYPNEKLFF. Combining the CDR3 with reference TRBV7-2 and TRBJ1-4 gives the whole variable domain GAGVSQSPSNKVTEKGKDVELRCDPISGHTALYWYRQSLGQGLEFLIYFQGNSAPDKSGLPSDRFSAERTGGSVSTLTIQRTQQEDSAVYLCASSLGTRYPNEKLFFGSGTQLSVL.

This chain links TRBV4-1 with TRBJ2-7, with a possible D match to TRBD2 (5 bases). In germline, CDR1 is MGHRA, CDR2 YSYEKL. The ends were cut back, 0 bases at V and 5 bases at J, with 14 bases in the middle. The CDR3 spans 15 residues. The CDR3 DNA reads TGCGCCAGCAGCCAAGAAGCGGCGGGTCCGAACGAGCAGTACTTC. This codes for CASSQEAAGPNEQYF.

In nucleotides, the CDR3 is TGTGCCAGCAGCTTGGCGGGGGTAACAGATACGCAGTATTTT. The encoded protein is CASSLAGVTDTQYF. The chain carries TRBV7-2 and TRBJ2-3, with 7 nucleotides matching TRBD2. There are 14 residues in the CDR3. Germline CDR1 is SGHTA and CDR2 is FQGNSA. The V and J ends lost 3 bases and 3 bases, in that order; junction bases with no gene match: 3. Combining the CDR3 with reference TRBV7-2 and TRBJ2-3 gives the whole variable domain GAGVSQSPSNKVTEKGKDVELRCDPISGHTALYWYRQSLGQGLEFLIYFQGNSAPDKSGLPSDRFSAERTGGSVSTLTIQRTQQEDSAVYLCASSLAGVTDTQYFGPGTRLTVL.

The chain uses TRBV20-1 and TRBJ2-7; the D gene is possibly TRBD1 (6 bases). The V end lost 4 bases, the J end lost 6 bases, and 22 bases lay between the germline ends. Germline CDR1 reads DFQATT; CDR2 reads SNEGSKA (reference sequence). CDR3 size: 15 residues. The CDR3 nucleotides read TGCAGTGCTATGTTCACCGGGACATCATACCCCGAGCAGTACTTC. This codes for CSAMFTGTSYPEQYF.

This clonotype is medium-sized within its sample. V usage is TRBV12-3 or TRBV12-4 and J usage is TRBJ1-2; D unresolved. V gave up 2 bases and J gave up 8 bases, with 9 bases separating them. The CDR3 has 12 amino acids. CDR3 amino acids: CASSLSGIGYTF. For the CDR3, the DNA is TGTGCCAGCAGTTTAAGCGGGATCGGCTACACCTTC.

The CDR3 region is CASGLDRGQGTDTQYF. CDR3 in DNA: TGTGCTAGTGGTCTAGACAGGGGGCAGGGCACAGATACGCAGTATTTT. This chain links TRBV12-5 with TRBJ2-3; TRBD1 aligns across 10 bases. The V gene end was trimmed by 5 bases and the J gene end by 1 base; junction bases not matched to a gene: 6. The CDR3 is made up of 16 amino acids. Germline lookup yields CDR1 LGHNT and CDR2 FRNRAP.

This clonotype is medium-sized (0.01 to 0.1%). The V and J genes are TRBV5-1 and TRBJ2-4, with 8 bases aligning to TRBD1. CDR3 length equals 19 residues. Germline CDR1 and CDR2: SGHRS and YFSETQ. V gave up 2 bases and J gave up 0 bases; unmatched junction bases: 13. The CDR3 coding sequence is TGCGCCAGCAGCTTTACGGTGGGGACAGGCCTCCTAGCCAAAAACATTCAGTACTTC. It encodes CASSFTVGTGLLAKNIQYF.

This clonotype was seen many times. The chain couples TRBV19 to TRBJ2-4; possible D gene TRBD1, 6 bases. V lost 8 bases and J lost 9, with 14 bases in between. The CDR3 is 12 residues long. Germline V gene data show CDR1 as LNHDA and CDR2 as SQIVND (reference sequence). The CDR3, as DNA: TGTGCCAGTGGGGGCCGTTCGGGCATTCAGTACTTC. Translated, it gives CASGGRSGIQYF. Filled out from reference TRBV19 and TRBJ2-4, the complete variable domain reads DGGITQSPKYLFRKEGQNVTLSCEQNLNHDAMYWYRQDPGQGLRLIYYSQIVNDFQKGDIAEGYSVSREKKESFPLTVTSAQKNPTAFYLCASGGRSGIQYFGAGTRLSVL.